This T cell receptor (beta chain) was observed in a study of T cell responses to AZD1222 COVID-19 vaccine. Trimming stripped 4 bases from V and 6 bases from J, with 31 bases between. Germline CDR1 LGHDT, CDR2 YNNKEL (reference sequence). The CDR3 length is 19 residues. The method was immunoSEQ multiplex PCR; TCRdb's version includes in-frame clones alone and lacks a portion of them. The top ten clones hold 4.4% of a sample with around 99,000 clones, 87% of them seen once. Analyses pooled second doses at about 4 or about 12 weeks. This TCR was recovered from an adult who received the AZD1222 COVID-19 vaccine. The rearrangement joins TRBV3-1 (or the pseudogene TRBV3-2) to TRBJ2-7; D is undetermined. The sample consisted of peripheral blood, taken 28 days after the second AZD1222 dose. As DNA, the CDR3 is TGTGCCAGCAGCCGCCTCATCCGGTACTACCCAGGTGGTGATGGCGAGCAGTACTTC. Residues: CASSRLIRYYPGGDGEQYF.